The present T cell receptor (beta chain) was sequenced within a study of post-analysis software for immune sequencing data. Across the study: The study covered relapsing-remitting, secondary progressive and progressive-relapsing courses of multiple sclerosis. General study points: When compared against controls, multiple sclerosis patients showed significantly lower normalized Chao1 diversity. Five TRBV segments (TRBV5-6, TRBV5-1 and TRBV20-1 among them) occurred more frequently in patients than in controls. By F measure, samples from a shared preparation batch strongly co-clustered.

This CDR3 spans 17 amino acids. The junction had 6 bases not matched to a gene; V was cut back by 5 bases and J by 1 base. A remark on this clonotype: Its antigen is as yet unknown.

Unique-molecular-identifier-tagged TCR beta cDNA libraries were used. TCRdb re-analysed the PCR reads in MiXCR, keeping a single row per CDR3 protein. The table has about 810,000 distinct CDR3 sequences, approximately 53% seen once; the top ten hold under 6%. The chain uses TRBV12-3 or TRBV12-4 and TRBJ2-1; 12 nucleotides match TRBD1. The source is a girl between 10 and 17 years old with multiple sclerosis. Sequencing used blood. CDR3 DNA: TGTGCCAGCAGTCCGGGACAGGGGGCGTATTCCTACAATGAGCAGTTCTTC. Protein: CASSPGQGAYSYNEQFF.